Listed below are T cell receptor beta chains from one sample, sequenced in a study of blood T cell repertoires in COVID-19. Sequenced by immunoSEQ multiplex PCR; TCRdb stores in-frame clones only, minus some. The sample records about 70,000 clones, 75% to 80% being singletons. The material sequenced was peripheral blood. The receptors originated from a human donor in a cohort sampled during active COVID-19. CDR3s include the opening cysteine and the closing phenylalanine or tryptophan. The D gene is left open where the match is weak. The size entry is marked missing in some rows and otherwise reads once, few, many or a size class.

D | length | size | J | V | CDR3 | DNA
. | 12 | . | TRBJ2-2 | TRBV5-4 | CASSSGTGELFF | TGTGCCAGCAGTTCGGGCACCGGGGAGCTGTTTTTT
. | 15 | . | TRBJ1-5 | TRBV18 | CASSPSQGNNQPQHF | TGTGCCAGCTCACCATCCCAGGGGAACAATCAGCCCCAGCATTTT
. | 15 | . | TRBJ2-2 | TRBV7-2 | CASTRTVTNTGELFF | TGTGCCAGCACCCGGACTGTAACGAACACCGGGGAGCTGTTTTTT
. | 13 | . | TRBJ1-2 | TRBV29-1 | CSVDSPAGLGYTF | TGCAGCGTTGATTCCCCGGCAGGTCTGGGCTACACCTTC
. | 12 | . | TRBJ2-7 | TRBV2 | CASSGSPYEQYF | TGTGCCAGCAGCGGGTCGCCCTACGAGCAGTACTTC
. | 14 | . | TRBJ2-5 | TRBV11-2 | CASSLTWAQETQYF | TGTGCCAGCAGCTTAACTTGGGCCCAAGAGACCCAGTACTTC
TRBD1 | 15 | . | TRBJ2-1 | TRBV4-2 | CASSSPGQGLDEQFF | TGTGCCAGCAGCTCACCGGGACAGGGGTTGGATGAGCAGTTCTTC
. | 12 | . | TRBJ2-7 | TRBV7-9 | CASSSGYYEQYF | TGTGCCAGCAGCTCAGGCTACTACGAGCAGTACTTC
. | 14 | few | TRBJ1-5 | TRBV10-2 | CASSLGTPNQPQHF | TGCGCCAGCTCTCTGGGGACACCGAATCAGCCCCAGCATTTT
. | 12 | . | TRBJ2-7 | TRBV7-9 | CASSTTGNEQYF | TGTGCCAGCAGCACTACAGGGAACGAGCAGTACTTC
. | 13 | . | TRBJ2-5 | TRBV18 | CASSGGEAETQYF | TGTGCCAGCTCAGGAGGGGAGGCAGAGACCCAGTACTTC
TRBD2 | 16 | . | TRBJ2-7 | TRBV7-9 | CASSWGTSVSLYEQYF | TGTGCCAGCAGCTGGGGAACTAGCGTTAGCCTCTACGAGCAGTACTTC
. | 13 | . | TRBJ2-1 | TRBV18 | CASSPTSKLEQFF | TGTGCCAGCTCACCCACTAGCAAACTCGAGCAGTTCTTC
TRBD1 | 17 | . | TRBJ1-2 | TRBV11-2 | CASSSRTGVSFNYGYTF | TGTGCCAGCAGCTCCCGGACAGGGGTCTCTTTTAACTATGGCTACACCTTC
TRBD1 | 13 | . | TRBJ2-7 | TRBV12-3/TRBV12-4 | CASRRGGKYEQYF | TGTGCCAGCAGGAGAGGGGGCAAGTACGAGCAGTACTTC
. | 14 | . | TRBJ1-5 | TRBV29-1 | CSVGGAGADQPQHF | TGCAGCGTAGGGGGGGCAGGGGCAGATCAGCCCCAGCATTTT
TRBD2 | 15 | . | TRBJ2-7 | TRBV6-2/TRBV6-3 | CASSSWTSGSHEQYF | TGTGCCAGCAGTTCTTGGACTAGCGGGAGTCACGAGCAGTACTTC
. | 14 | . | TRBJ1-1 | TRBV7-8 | CASSQGRGGTEAFF | TGTGCCAGCAGCCAGGGTCGGGGTGGCACTGAAGCTTTCTTT
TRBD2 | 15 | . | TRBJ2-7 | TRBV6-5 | CASKGLAGGVNEQYF | TGTGCCAGCAAGGGACTAGCGGGAGGAGTGAACGAGCAGTACTTC
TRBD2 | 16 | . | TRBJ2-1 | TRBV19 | CASSTGLASSYNEQFF | TGTGCCAGTAGCACCGGACTAGCAAGCTCCTACAATGAGCAGTTCTTC
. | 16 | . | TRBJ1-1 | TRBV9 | CASSAGVSVGSTEAFF | TGTGCCAGCAGCGCGGGGGTAAGTGTGGGTAGCACTGAAGCTTTCTTT
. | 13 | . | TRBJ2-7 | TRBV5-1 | CASSSQAGYEQYF | TGCGCCAGCAGCTCCCAGGCGGGCTACGAGCAGTACTTC
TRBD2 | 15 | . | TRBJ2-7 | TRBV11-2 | CASSLLAGDHYEQYF | TGTGCCAGCAGCTTGCTAGCGGGAGATCACTACGAGCAGTACTTC
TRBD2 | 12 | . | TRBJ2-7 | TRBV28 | CSGGRSTYEQYF | TGTTCCGGGGGGAGATCTACCTACGAGCAGTACTTC
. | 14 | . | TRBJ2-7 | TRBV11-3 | CASSSGHGSYEQYF | TGTGCCAGCAGCTCGGGACACGGATCCTACGAGCAGTACTTC
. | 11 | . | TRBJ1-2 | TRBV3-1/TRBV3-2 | CASSQDQGYTF | TGTGCCAGCAGCCAAGATCAGGGCTACACCTTC
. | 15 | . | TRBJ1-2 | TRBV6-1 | CASSEGGGTGIGYTF | TGTGCCAGCAGTGAAGGAGGCGGGACCGGAATTGGCTACACCTTC
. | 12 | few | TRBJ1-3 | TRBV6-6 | CASSYSQGTIYF | TGTGCCAGCAGTTACTCACAGGGCACCATATATTTT
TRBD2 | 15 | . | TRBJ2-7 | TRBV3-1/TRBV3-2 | CASSQGGTSVWEQYF | TGTGCCAGCAGCCAAGGAGGGACTAGCGTATGGGAGCAGTACTTC
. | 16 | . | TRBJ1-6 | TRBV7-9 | CASSLVGPPRDSPLHF | TGTGCCAGCAGCTTAGTCGGGCCCCCGAGGGATTCACCCCTCCACTTT
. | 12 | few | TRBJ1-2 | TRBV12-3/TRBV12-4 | CASSLGSGGYTF | TGTGCCAGCAGTTTAGGGTCAGGTGGCTACACCTTC
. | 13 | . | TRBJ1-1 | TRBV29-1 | CSVSGTVNTEAFF | TGCAGCGTGAGCGGGACGGTGAACACTGAAGCTTTCTTT
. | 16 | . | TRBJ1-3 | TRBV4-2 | CASSPPRGGSGNTIYF | TGTGCCAGCAGCCCCCCTCGGGGGGGCTCTGGAAACACCATATATTTT
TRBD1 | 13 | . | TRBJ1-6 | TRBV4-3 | CASSLETGDPLHF | TGCGCCAGCAGCCTAGAAACAGGGGACCCCCTCCACTTT
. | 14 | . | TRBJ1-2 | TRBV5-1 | CASTRDTTNYGYTF | TGCGCCAGCACTCGGGACACCACTAACTATGGCTACACCTTC
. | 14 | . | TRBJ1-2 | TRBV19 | CASSIGGSSYGYTF | TGTGCCAGTAGTATTGGCGGCAGCTCATATGGCTACACCTTC
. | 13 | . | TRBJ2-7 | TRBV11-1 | CASSSSLTYEQYF | TGTGCCAGCAGCTCATCACTCACCTACGAGCAGTACTTC
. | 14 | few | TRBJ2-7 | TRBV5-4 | CASSPAPGAHEQYF | TGTGCCAGCAGTCCTGCCCCTGGGGCCCACGAGCAGTACTTC
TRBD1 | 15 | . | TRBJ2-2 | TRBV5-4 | CASSLGQGVTGELFF | TGTGCCAGCAGCTTGGGGCAGGGGGTAACCGGGGAGCTGTTTTTT
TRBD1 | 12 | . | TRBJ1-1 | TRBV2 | CASGTGYTEAFF | TGTGCCAGCGGGACAGGGTACACTGAAGCTTTCTTT
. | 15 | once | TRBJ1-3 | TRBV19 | CASSNSGVSGNTIYF | TGTGCCAGTAGTAATTCAGGTGTAAGTGGAAACACCATATATTTT
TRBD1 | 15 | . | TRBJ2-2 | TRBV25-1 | CASSGFDRDIGELFF | TGTGCCAGCAGTGGCTTTGACAGGGATATAGGGGAGCTGTTTTTT
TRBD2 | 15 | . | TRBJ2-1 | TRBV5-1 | CASSRSGSQGNEQFF | TGCGCCAGCAGCCGTAGCGGGAGCCAAGGCAATGAGCAGTTCTTC
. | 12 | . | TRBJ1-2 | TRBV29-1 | CSVEGQNYGYTF | TGCAGCGTTGAAGGGCAGAACTATGGCTACACCTTC
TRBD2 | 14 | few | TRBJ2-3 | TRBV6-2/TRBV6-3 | CASSYGGRAGGGYF | TGTGCCAGCAGTTACGGCGGGAGGGCCGGAGGGGGGTATTTT
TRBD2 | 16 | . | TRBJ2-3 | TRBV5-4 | CASSFRLAGISDTQYF | TGTGCCAGCAGCTTTAGACTAGCGGGAATCTCAGATACGCAGTATTTT
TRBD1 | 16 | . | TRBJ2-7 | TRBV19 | CASSIQQGLGIYEQYF | TGTGCCAGTAGTATACAACAGGGGTTAGGAATCTACGAGCAGTACTTC
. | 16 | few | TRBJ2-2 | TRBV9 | CASSVGASANTGELFF | TGTGCCAGCAGCGTAGGGGCTAGCGCGAACACCGGGGAGCTGTTTTTT
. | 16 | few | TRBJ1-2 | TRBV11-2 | CASSFGGSRSNYGYTF | TGTGCCAGCAGCTTCGGGGGGTCCAGGAGTAACTATGGCTACACCTTC
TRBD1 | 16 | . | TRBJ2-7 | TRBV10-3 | CAISGRGTGTSYEQYF | TGTGCCATCAGCGGGCGGGGGACAGGGACCTCCTACGAGCAGTACTTC
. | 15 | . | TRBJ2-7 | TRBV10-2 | CASNFNRQATGEQYF | TGCGCCAGCAACTTTAACCGACAGGCAACAGGGGAGCAGTACTTC
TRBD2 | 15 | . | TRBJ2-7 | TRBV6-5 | CASTPTSGSGYEQYF | TGTGCCAGCACCCCGACTAGCGGGAGTGGTTACGAGCAGTACTTC
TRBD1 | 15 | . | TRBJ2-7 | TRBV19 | CASSIGLTGRYEQYF | TGTGCCAGTAGTATCGGTTTGACAGGGCGGTACGAGCAGTACTTC
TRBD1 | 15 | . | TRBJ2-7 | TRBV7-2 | CASSYGQGGIDEQYF | TGTGCCAGCAGCTACGGACAGGGGGGTATCGACGAGCAGTACTTC